These 32 T cell receptor beta chains share one sample of origin, sequenced in a study of T cells in women clearing cervical HPV infection. The data were produced by immunoSEQ multiplex PCR, yet TCRdb's version contains in-frame clones alone and is incomplete. The listing records over 45,000 clones. The sample was blood buffy coat. The receptors were gathered from a woman between 18 and 70 years old with a cervical HPV16 infection that either progressed to CIN3+ or cleared (not recorded which).

Turning to this clone: From the germline J gene comes the end of the CDR3, since the read stops 3 residues before it. The rearrangement uses TRBV20-1 and TRBJ2-1; possibly TRBD2 for D (5 bases). CDR1 DFQATT and CDR2 SNEGSKA come from the germline V gene (reference sequence). V was trimmed by 0 bases and J by 0 bases, leaving 9 bases between them. The CDR3 has 15 amino acids. CDR3 DNA, as far as it was read: TGCAGTGCTAGAGAGGACTTCCTCTCCTACAATGAG. Protein: CSAREDFLSYNE. The CDR3 in full is CSAREDFLSYNEQFF.

Comments on this clone: From the germline J gene comes the end of the CDR3, since the read stops 3 residues before it. The chain uses TRBV19 and TRBJ2-1; possibly TRBD1 for D (6 bases). V dropped 10 bases and J dropped 8 bases, with 27 bases sitting between them. CDR3 length equals 16 residues. Per germline, CDR1 LNHDA and CDR2 SQIVND (reference sequence). The CDR3 DNA, read in part, is TGTGCCACCAAAGAGTCCGGACAGCCGGGCGCGGATGAG. This codes for CATKESGQPGADE. The CDR3, in full, reads CATKESGQPGADEQFF.

With respect to this clone: The read is 3 residues too short to cover the CDR3 end, so that end is filled in from the germline J gene. V gene TRBV29-1 combines with J gene TRBJ2-5, with TRBD1 identical over 7 bases. The germline CDR1 and CDR2 sequences are SQVTM and ANQGSEA. J was trimmed by 2 bases and V by 8 bases; bases with no gene match: 5. This CDR3 contains 12 residues. CDR3 bases read: TGCAGCTTCAGGACAGGTCAAGAGACC. As protein: CSFRTGQET. In full, the CDR3 is CSFRTGQETQYF.

With respect to this clone: Read sequence stops 3 residues before the CDR3 end, and the germline J gene provides the missing end. The rearrangement uses TRBV4-1 and TRBJ2-7; no definite D call. Trimming took 3 bases from V and 5 from J, leaving 14 bases between them. Germline V gene lookup returns CDR1 MGHRA and CDR2 YSYEKL. The CDR3 covers 14 residues. The CDR3 bases that were read are TGCGCCAGCAGCCATCCGGTGTCTTTGAACGAG. It yields the protein CASSHPVSLNE. The full CDR3 reads CASSHPVSLNEQYF.

About this clone itself: The read finishes 3 residues shy of the CDR3 end, and the germline J gene is used to complete it. The chain recombines TRBV18 with TRBJ1-3, with TRBD1 as a possible D gene (5 bases). Germline CDR1 and CDR2: KGHSH and LQKENI. This CDR3 spans 16 amino acids. V lost 2 bases, J lost 1 base, and 12 bases lay in between. The CDR3 loop is CASSPEMGLSGNTIYF. CDR3 bases read: TGTGCCAGCTCACCAGAGATGGGACTATCTGGAAACACC. Using reference TRBV18 and TRBJ1-3 for the parts outside the CDR3, the full variable domain is NAGVMQNPRHLVRRRGQEARLRCSPMKGHSHVYWYRQLPEEGLKFMVYLQKENIIDESGMPKERFSAEFPKEGPSILRIQQVVRGDSAAYFCASSPEMGLSGNTIYFGEGSWLTVV.

About this clone itself: The sequenced fragment ends 3 residues before the CDR3 boundary, so the rest is inferred from the germline J gene. The chain has TRBV9 and TRBJ2-5, with D possibly matching TRBD2 (6 bases). V lost 4 bases, J lost 5 bases, and 15 bases lay in between. Germline loops: CDR1 SGDLS, CDR2 YYNGEE. This CDR3 is 14 amino acids long. The part of the CDR3 DNA that was read is TGTGCCAGCAGCACTCGTACTAGCACGGAGACC. It yields the protein CASSTRTSTET. The full CDR3 is CASSTRTSTETQYF.

About this clone itself: The CDR3 goes on 3 residues after the read ends, and that part is filled in from the germline J gene. The chain employs TRBV5-4 and TRBJ2-7, with TRBD1 matching 10 bases. Per germline, CDR1 SGHNT and CDR2 YYREEE (reference sequence). Germline trimming cut 2 bases from V and 6 bases from J; bases unmatched to any gene: 8. The CDR3 runs to 15 residues. The sequenced CDR3 bases are TGTGCCAGCAGCTTTCCCGGGACAGGGGTTCTCGAG. Translated, it gives CASSFPGTGVLE. Given in full, the CDR3 is CASSFPGTGVLEQYF.

The CDR3 region is CASSQARGSGYGYTF. CDR3 DNA, as far as it was read: TGTGCCAGCAGCCAAGCCCGGGGTTCCGGCTATGGC. J is TRBJ1-2 and V is TRBV7-2, with D unclear. Read sequence stops 3 residues before the CDR3 end, and the germline J gene provides the missing end. The CDR3 spans 15 residues. V was trimmed by 5 bases and J by 4 bases, leaving 17 bases between them. The germline gives CDR1 SGHTA, CDR2 FQGNSA.

With regard to this clone: The read finishes 3 residues shy of the CDR3 end, and the germline J gene is used to complete it. The J gene is TRBJ2-2, the V gene TRBV5-1, with no clear D. Germline CDR1 SGHRS, CDR2 YFSETQ. There are 14 residues in the CDR3. The V end was cut by 0 bases, the J end by 5 bases, with 8 bases between. The CDR3 here is CASSLEVRTGELFF. The DNA read from the CDR3 is TGCGCCAGCAGCTTGGAGGTCCGAACCGGGGAG.

Comments on this clone: The CDR3 end is not reached by the read, which stops 3 residues before it; the germline J gene fills it in. The V and J genes are TRBV30 and TRBJ1-2; 9 positions match TRBD1. Germline assignment: CDR1 GTSNPN and CDR2 SVGIG (reference sequence). This CDR3 comprises 13 residues. The sequenced part of the CDR3 DNA is TGTGCCTGGGGACAGGGGTCTGGGCAGGGC. It translates to CAWGQGSGQG. Given in full, the CDR3 is CAWGQGSGQGYTF.

Notes on this clone: The read ends 3 residues shy of where the CDR3 ends; the end is completed using the germline J gene. The chain combines TRBV5-1 with TRBJ2-3; 10 bases are shared with TRBD1. The junction had 5 bases not matched to a gene; V was cut back by 4 bases and J by 6 bases. Germline CDR1 reads SGHRS; CDR2 reads YFSETQ. This CDR3 has 14 residues. The sequenced part of the CDR3 DNA is TGCGCCAGCAGCCACGGACAGGGGGGGGATACG. This gives the protein CASSHGQGGDT. In full, the CDR3 is CASSHGQGGDTQYF.

Details on this clone: The DNA ends 3 residues before the CDR3 does, and the rest of the CDR3 is filled in from the germline J gene. This chain uses TRBV5-1 with TRBJ2-3; 7 bases are a match to TRBD1. CDR1 and CDR2 (germline): SGHRS, YFSETQ. The J segment lost 0 bases and the V segment lost 0 bases, leaving 7 bases of the junction unmatched. The CDR3 spans 17 residues. The DNA read from the CDR3 is TGCGCCAGCAGCTTGGCCTTCTTACAGGGGAGCACAGATACG. It yields the protein CASSLAFLQGSTDT. The whole CDR3 protein reads CASSLAFLQGSTDTQYF.

Concerning this clone: The CDR3 extends 3 residues past the end of the read, so its final part is completed from the germline J gene. The chain links TRBV20-1 to TRBJ2-5; tentative D call: TRBD1 (6 bases). V gave up 5 bases and J gave up 7 bases, with 23 bases separating them. Germline V lookup: CDR1 DFQATT, CDR2 SNEGSKA (reference sequence). This CDR3 contains 15 residues. CDR3 amino acids: CSAFGRGDIRATQYF. CDR3 DNA (partial): TGCAGTGCTTTCGGCAGGGGAGATATTAGAGCGACC.

Comments on this clone: From the germline J gene comes the end of the CDR3, since the read stops 3 residues before it. The chain links TRBV20-1 to TRBJ1-1; 8 bases align to TRBD1. The CDR3 spans 14 residues. V was clipped by 0 bases and J by 7 bases; unmatched bases: 7. Germline CDR1 is DFQATT and CDR2 is SNEGSKA (reference sequence). CDR3 sequence reads: CSARDRGRGNEAFF. The part of the CDR3 DNA that was read is TGCAGTGCTAGAGACAGGGGGCGCGGGAATGAA.

On this clone: The read is 3 residues too short to cover the CDR3 end, so that end is filled in from the germline J gene. V is TRBV6-1 and J is TRBJ1-5; 7 positions match TRBD1. The trim removed 4 bases at V and 3 bases at J, leaving 6 bases unmatched. The V gene's germline CDR1 is MNHNS and CDR2 SASEGT. The CDR3 totals 15 residues. This CDR3 reads CASSGVTGFNQPQHF. Incomplete CDR3 DNA: TGTGCCAGCAGTGGTGTGACAGGGTTCAATCAGCCC.

The sequenced part of the CDR3 DNA is TGTGCCAGCAGCTTCGTCTCTAGCACAGATACG. It specifies CASSFVSSTDT. The entire CDR3 is CASSFVSSTDTQYF. This chain joins TRBV5-8 and TRBJ2-3; no clear D gene. The read terminates 3 residues before the CDR3 end, so the remaining end is supplied by the germline J gene. Trimming pared 2 bases from V and 0 bases from J, leaving 7 bases between. Germline V gives CDR1 SGHTS, CDR2 YDEGEE. CDR3 size: 14 residues.

About this clone itself: The read ends 3 residues shy of where the CDR3 ends; the end is completed using the germline J gene. This chain joins TRBV6-2 or TRBV6-3 and TRBJ2-3, with D possibly being TRBD2 (5 bases). There are 15 residues in the CDR3. CDR1 and CDR2 from the germline V gene are MNHEY and SVGEGT. Trimming took off 3 bases at V and 0 bases at J, with 10 bases between the two ends. The CDR3 spells CASSYSATSTDTQYF. The sequenced part of the CDR3 DNA is TGTGCCAGCAGTTATAGCGCGACTAGCACAGATACG.

Of note for this clone: The read is 3 residues too short to cover the CDR3 end, so that end is filled in from the germline J gene. The V and J genes are TRBV19 and TRBJ1-5; no clear D. The CDR3 is 14 residues long. In germline, CDR1 is LNHDA, CDR2 SQIVND (reference sequence). Trimming stripped 6 bases from V and 3 bases from J, with 12 bases between. The CDR3 region is CASSRHDNNQPQHF. The CDR3 bases that were read are TGTGCCAGTAGCAGACACGACAACAATCAGCCC.

A remark on this clone: The sequence runs out 3 residues before the end of the CDR3; the remainder is reconstructed from the germline J gene. The rearrangement joins TRBV10-3 to TRBJ2-5, with 14 bases aligning to TRBD2. Germline-derived CDR1 and CDR2 are ENHRY and SYGVKD. The CDR3 contains 16 residues. J was trimmed by 5 bases and V by 4 bases; bases with no gene match: 6. The CDR3 bases that were read are TGTGCCATCAGTGGATCCGGGACTAGCGGGAGTGAGACC. Residues: CAISGSGTSGSET. The CDR3 reads in full as CAISGSGTSGSETQYF.

With respect to this clone: Read data end 3 residues before the CDR3 end; the end is taken from the germline J gene. V gene TRBV6-2 or TRBV6-3 combines with J gene TRBJ2-7; 9 bases match TRBD1. CDR3 size: 16 residues. V lost 0 bases, J lost 5 bases, and 8 bases stayed unmatched. Per the germline V gene, CDR1 is MNHEY and CDR2 is SVGEGT. CDR3 bases read: TGTGCCAGCAGTTACTCTCCCGGGACAGGGAGTGACGAG. Its protein is CASSYSPGTGSDE. The whole CDR3 protein reads CASSYSPGTGSDEQYF.

As concerns this clone: The DNA ends 3 residues before the CDR3 does, and the rest of the CDR3 is filled in from the germline J gene. V usage is TRBV20-1 and J usage is TRBJ2-1; perhaps TRBD1 as D (5 bases). Looked up from germline, CDR1 is DFQATT and CDR2 is SNEGSKA (reference sequence). The CDR3 has 17 residues. Trimming stripped 0 bases from V and 3 bases from J, with 18 bases between. The CDR3 is CSARDQGAPFIYNEQFF. Partial CDR3 DNA: TGCAGTGCTAGAGATCAAGGGGCCCCTTTCATCTACAATGAG.

Points on this clone: The CDR3 end is not reached by the read, which stops 3 residues before it; the germline J gene fills it in. The genes are TRBV19 and TRBJ1-5; 11 nucleotides line up with TRBD1. Germline V lookup: CDR1 LNHDA, CDR2 SQIVND (reference sequence). CDR3 length: 14 amino acids. The J segment lost 7 bases and the V segment lost 4 bases, leaving 3 bases of the junction unmatched. The CDR3 loop reads CASSRGTGGQPQHF. The CDR3 bases that were read are TGTGCCAGTAGTAGAGGGACAGGGGGGCAGCCC.

About this clone: The CDR3 end is not reached by the read, which stops 3 residues before it; the germline J gene fills it in. The chain joins TRBV7-9 to TRBJ2-5; D is possibly TRBD1 (6 bases). Deletions cut 5 bases from V and 2 bases from J, with 9 bases between. The CDR3 runs to 13 residues. CDR1 is SEHNR, CDR2 FQNEAQ, per germline (reference sequence). The CDR3 sequence: CASSLGQQETQYF. The part of the CDR3 DNA that was read is TGTGCCAGCAGCCTAGGACAGCAAGAGACC.

With regard to this clone: The read finishes 3 residues shy of the CDR3 end, and the germline J gene is used to complete it. This chain links TRBV19 with TRBJ2-5; 9 positions agree with TRBD1. This CDR3 has 12 residues. CDR1 and CDR2 (germline): LNHDA, SQIVND (reference sequence). V lost 6 bases, J lost 7 bases, and 3 bases stayed unmatched. The chain's CDR3 is CASRTGGGTQYF. CDR3 bases read: TGTGCCAGTAGAACAGGGGGCGGGACC.

Comment on this clone: The CDR3 extends 3 residues past the end of the read, so its final part is completed from the germline J gene. The chain is built from TRBV7-1 and TRBJ1-5; 10 bases agree with TRBD1. TRBV7-1 falls under the ORF class, with uncertain function. The ends lost 3 bases at V and 4 bases at J; junction bases unmatched: 18. This CDR3 has 20 amino acids. This chain's CDR3 is CASSSGQGIGIPLLNQPQHF. The CDR3 bases that were read are TGTGCCAGCAGCTCGGGACAGGGGATTGGTATCCCCCTTCTAAATCAGCCC.

Points on this clone: The CDR3 goes on 3 residues after the read ends, and that part is filled in from the germline J gene. This chain links TRBV19 with TRBJ2-5, with D perhaps TRBD2 (5 bases). This CDR3 is 14 amino acids long. Deletions cut 3 bases from V and 3 bases from J, with 11 bases between. Looked up from germline, CDR1 is LNHDA and CDR2 is SQIVND (reference sequence). The CDR3 DNA, read in part, is TGTGCCAGTAGTATTGGCCTAGCCGAAGAGACC. Residues: CASSIGLAEET. The entire CDR3 reads CASSIGLAEETQYF.

In the case of this clone: The read stops 3 residues short of the end of the CDR3; the missing end is completed from the germline J gene. V usage is TRBV5-1 and J usage is TRBJ1-4; 11 nucleotides line up with TRBD1. The CDR3 runs 15 residues. Per the germline V gene, CDR1 is SGHRS and CDR2 is YFSETQ. After removal of 5 bases from V and 7 bases from J, the junction contained 7 bases not matched to a gene. The CDR3 region is CASSWGDRGSEKLFF. The covered CDR3 bases are TGCGCCAGCAGTTGGGGGGACAGGGGGAGTGAAAAA.

Comment on this clone: The CDR3 extends 3 residues past the end of the read, so its final part is completed from the germline J gene. This chain connects TRBV11-3 to TRBJ2-5, with D maybe TRBD2 (6 bases). V lost 1 base, J lost 3 bases, and 12 bases lay in between. From germline, CDR1 is SGHNT and CDR2 YENEEA. The length of the CDR3 is 15 residues. The CDR3 is CASSLGGRTKETQYF. The CDR3 bases that were read are TGTGCCAGCAGCTTAGGGGGACGGACTAAAGAGACC.

This CDR3 is CASSPAGVENTIYF. The CDR3 DNA, read in part, is TGTGCCAGCTCACCAGCCGGGGTGGAAAACACC. The chain has TRBV18 and TRBJ1-3; D is undetermined. The read gets to within 3 residues of the CDR3 end, and the germline J gene fills in the rest. The V end lost 2 bases, the J end lost 6 bases, and 11 bases lay between the germline ends. CDR3 size: 14 residues. Germline values: CDR1 KGHSH, CDR2 LQKENI.

Concerning this clone: The sequenced fragment ends 3 residues before the CDR3 boundary, so the rest is inferred from the germline J gene. The chain links TRBV11-2 to TRBJ1-2; 10 positions match TRBD1. The CDR3 length is 14 residues. Looked up from germline, CDR1 is SGHAT and CDR2 is FQNNGV. With 5 bases clipped from V and 7 bases from J, the junction kept 7 bases outside the gene matches. CDR3 DNA (partial): TGTGCCAGCAGCAGGACAGGGGGGTTTAGTGGC. Translated, it gives CASSRTGGFSG. The whole CDR3 is CASSRTGGFSGYTF. Drawing the rest from reference TRBV11-2 and TRBJ1-2, the complete variable domain is EAGVAQSPRYKIIEKRQSVAFWCNPISGHATLYWYQQILGQGPKLLIQFQNNGVVDDSQLPKDRFSAERLKGVDSTLKIQPAKLEDSAVYLCASSRTGGFSGYTFGSGTRLTVV.

Concerning this clone itself: The sequenced fragment ends 3 residues before the CDR3 boundary, so the rest is inferred from the germline J gene. V usage is TRBV18 and J usage is TRBJ1-5; D may be TRBD1 (6 bases). CDR1 KGHSH and CDR2 LQKENI come from the germline V gene. Trimming took 3 bases from V and 7 from J, leaving 10 bases between them. CDR3 length: 13 residues. CDR3 DNA (partial): TGTGCCAGCTCACCTAACAGGGAACAGCCC. This gives the protein CASSPNREQP. From start to end, the CDR3 is CASSPNREQPQHF.

Note on this clone: The CDR3 is cut off 3 residues early in the read; its end comes from the germline J gene. The J gene is TRBJ2-7, the V gene TRBV10-3; 11 bases agree with TRBD2. Unmatched junction bases numbered 5, after V lost 6 bases and J lost 4 bases. The germline gives CDR1 ENHRY, CDR2 SYGVKD. The CDR3 has 14 amino acids. This CDR3 reads CAIRTSGNSYEQYF. The part of the CDR3 DNA that was read is TGTGCCATCAGGACTAGCGGGAACAGTTACGAG.